The 2 T cell receptor beta chains below were found in one sample sequenced in a study of naive and memory T cell subsets. A UMI-containing oligonucleotide was joined by 3' ligation to the TCR cDNA template. The SP2 primer and nested alpha and beta constant region primers amplified ligated cDNA in four rounds. TCRdb re-called the 5' RACE reads through MiXCR, storing one row per CDR3 protein. The sample has 57,000 or so distinct CDR3 sequences; roughly 7% are singletons. These receptors were taken from a male donor in good health.

This clonotype was recorded many times. The chain combines TRBV7-9 with TRBJ2-7; TRBD1 agrees at 8 bases. CDR1 SEHNR and CDR2 FQNEAQ come from the germline V gene (reference sequence). With V trimmed by 3 bases and J by 2 bases, 9 bases remained unmatched. This CDR3 contains 16 residues. The CDR3 region has the DNA TGTGCCAGCAGCTTGGACGGGACAGGCCCAACCTACGAGCAGTACTTC. It codes for CASSLDGTGPTYEQYF. The variable domain in full, completed from reference TRBV7-9 and TRBJ2-7, reads DTGVSQNPRHKITKRGQNVTFRCDPISEHNRLYWYRQTLGQGPEFLTYFQNEAQLEKSRLLSDRFSAERPKGSFSTLEIQRTEQGDSAMYLCASSLDGTGPTYEQYFGPGTRLTVT.

The chain couples TRBV9 to TRBJ2-7; D perhaps matches TRBD1 (5 bases). Trimming pared 0 bases from V and 3 bases from J, leaving 13 bases between. Looked up from germline, CDR1 is SGDLS and CDR2 is YYNGEE. The CDR3 is 15 residues long. DNA for the CDR3: TGTGCCAGCAGCGTAGCCCCAGGGTCTCTCTACGAGCAGTACTTC. Its protein is CASSVAPGSLYEQYF.